The clone carrying this T cell receptor beta chain was detected a few times. The antigen remains undetermined. This PCR relied on a set of 60 Vbeta primers and 13 Jbeta primers. Only in-frame clones appear in the TCRdb table, and some are missing; sequencing was by immunoSEQ multiplex PCR. The sample yields over 100,000 clones, approximately 8.9% seen once. This record comes from a study of cytomegalovirus exposure and HLA in healthy donors. The study's findings and limits: Later, an analysis found that common viral pathogens appeared to be linked with several of the most significant clusters. A prior analysis recorded that most TCR beta V segments were productive about 90% or about 30% of the time. The study put around 180 TCR beta chains on its list as cytomegalovirus-associated.

CDR3 size: 14 residues. Germline CDR1 and CDR2: SGDLS and YYNGEE. Trimming pared 6 bases from V and 0 bases from J, leaving 9 bases between. Healthy individuals who donated bone marrow served as the donors. The chain uses TRBV9 and TRBJ2-2; TRBD1 is a possible D gene (6 bases). Source material: PBMCs. This clonotype was obtained from a woman aged 40 to 50 in good health and CMV-seropositive. CDR3: CASTDSTNTGELFF. The CDR3 DNA reads TGTGCCAGCACGGACAGTACGAACACCGGGGAGCTGTTTTTT.